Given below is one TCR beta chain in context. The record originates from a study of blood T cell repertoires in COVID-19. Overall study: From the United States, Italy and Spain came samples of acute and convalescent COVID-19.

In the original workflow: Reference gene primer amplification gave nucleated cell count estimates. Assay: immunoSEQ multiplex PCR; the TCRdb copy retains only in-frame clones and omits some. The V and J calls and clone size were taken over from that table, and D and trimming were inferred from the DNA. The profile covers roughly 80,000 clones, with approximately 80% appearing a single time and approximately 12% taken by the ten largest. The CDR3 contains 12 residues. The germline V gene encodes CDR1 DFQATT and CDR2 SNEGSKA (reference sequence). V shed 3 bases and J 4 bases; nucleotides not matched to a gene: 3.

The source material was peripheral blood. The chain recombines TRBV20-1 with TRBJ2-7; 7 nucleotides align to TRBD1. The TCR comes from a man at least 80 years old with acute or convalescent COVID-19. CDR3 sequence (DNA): TGCAGTGCTAGTGACAGGGTATACGAGCAGTACTTC. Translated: CSASDRVYEQYF.